This T cell receptor (beta chain) was documented in a study of human T cells and chemical hapten exposure. Study-level information: Patients, mostly women, had alopecia areata, alopecia totalis or alopecia universalis.

Time point denoted: pre-sensitization, week 0. Treatment: therapeutic diphenylcyclopropenone sensitization with weekly scalp DPC. Notes on the study in general: Significantly more large CDR3 similarity clusters arose among expanded TCRs than among controls.

In its sample, this clonotype was seen a few times. Its specificity is unknown. Germline trimming cut 2 bases from V and 0 bases from J; bases unmatched to any gene: 9. Germline-derived CDR1 and CDR2 are MNHEY and SVGEGT. CDR3 length: 19 amino acids. A single record per CDR3 protein comes from TCRdb applying MiXCR to the RACE reads. The table has 150,000 to 200,000 distinct CDR3 sequences, approximately 29% seen once. This material consisted of whole blood, taken in connection with sensitization to the hapten diphenylcyclopropenone (DPC). The sequence came from a woman aged 30 to 39 with alopecia areata. Some clones in this sample may be carry-over from other donors' samples. The chain couples TRBV6-2 or TRBV6-3 to TRBJ2-3; 12 bases align to TRBD2. Here the CDR3 DNA reads TGTGCCAGCAGTTACGGTCGGCTAGCGGGAGGGCCCAGCACAGATACGCAGTATTTT. This sequence encodes CASSYGRLAGGPSTDTQYF.